The following is a T cell receptor beta chain sequence with its context. This entry comes from a study of PD-1 blockade in classical Hodgkin lymphoma. Background on the study: It was nivolumab at 3 mg/kg, given intravenously every 2 weeks, that patients received.

Following autologous stem cell transplantation, relapse occurred in every patient, and exposure to brentuximab vedotin varied. Data came from immunoSEQ multiplex PCR; TCRdb stores just in-frame clones and leaves some out. The sample contains 25,000 to 35,000 clones, roughly 71% of which appear only once. CDR3 size: 15 residues. With 4 bases removed from V and 7 bases from J, the gap between germline ends came to 17 bases. Per germline, CDR1 SGHKS and CDR2 YYEKEE (reference sequence). Specimen: peripheral blood mononuclear cells (PBMCs), collected before the second cycle of nivolumab. This TCR was sampled from a human donor with classical Hodgkin lymphoma. This sequence joins TRBV5-5 and TRBJ2-2; perhaps TRBD1 as D (6 bases). The CDR3 is CASSREPRGFGELFF. CDR3 nucleotide sequence: TGTGCCAGCAGCCGGGAACCCAGGGGATTCGGGGAGCTGTTTTTT.